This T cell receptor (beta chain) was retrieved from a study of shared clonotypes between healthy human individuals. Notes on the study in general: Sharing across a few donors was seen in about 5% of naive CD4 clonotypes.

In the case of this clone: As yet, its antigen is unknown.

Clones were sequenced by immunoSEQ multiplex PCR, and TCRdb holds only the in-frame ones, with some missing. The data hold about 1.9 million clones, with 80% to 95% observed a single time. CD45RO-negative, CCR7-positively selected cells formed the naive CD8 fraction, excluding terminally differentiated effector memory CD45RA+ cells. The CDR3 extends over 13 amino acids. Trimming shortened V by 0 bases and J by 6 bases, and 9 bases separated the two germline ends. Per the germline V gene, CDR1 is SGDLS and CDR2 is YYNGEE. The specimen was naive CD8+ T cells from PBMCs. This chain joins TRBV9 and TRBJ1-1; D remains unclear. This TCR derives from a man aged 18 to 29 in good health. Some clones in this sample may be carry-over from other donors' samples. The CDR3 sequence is CASSVGTGPEAFF. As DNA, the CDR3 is TGTGCCAGCAGCGTAGGGACCGGCCCTGAAGCTTTCTTT.